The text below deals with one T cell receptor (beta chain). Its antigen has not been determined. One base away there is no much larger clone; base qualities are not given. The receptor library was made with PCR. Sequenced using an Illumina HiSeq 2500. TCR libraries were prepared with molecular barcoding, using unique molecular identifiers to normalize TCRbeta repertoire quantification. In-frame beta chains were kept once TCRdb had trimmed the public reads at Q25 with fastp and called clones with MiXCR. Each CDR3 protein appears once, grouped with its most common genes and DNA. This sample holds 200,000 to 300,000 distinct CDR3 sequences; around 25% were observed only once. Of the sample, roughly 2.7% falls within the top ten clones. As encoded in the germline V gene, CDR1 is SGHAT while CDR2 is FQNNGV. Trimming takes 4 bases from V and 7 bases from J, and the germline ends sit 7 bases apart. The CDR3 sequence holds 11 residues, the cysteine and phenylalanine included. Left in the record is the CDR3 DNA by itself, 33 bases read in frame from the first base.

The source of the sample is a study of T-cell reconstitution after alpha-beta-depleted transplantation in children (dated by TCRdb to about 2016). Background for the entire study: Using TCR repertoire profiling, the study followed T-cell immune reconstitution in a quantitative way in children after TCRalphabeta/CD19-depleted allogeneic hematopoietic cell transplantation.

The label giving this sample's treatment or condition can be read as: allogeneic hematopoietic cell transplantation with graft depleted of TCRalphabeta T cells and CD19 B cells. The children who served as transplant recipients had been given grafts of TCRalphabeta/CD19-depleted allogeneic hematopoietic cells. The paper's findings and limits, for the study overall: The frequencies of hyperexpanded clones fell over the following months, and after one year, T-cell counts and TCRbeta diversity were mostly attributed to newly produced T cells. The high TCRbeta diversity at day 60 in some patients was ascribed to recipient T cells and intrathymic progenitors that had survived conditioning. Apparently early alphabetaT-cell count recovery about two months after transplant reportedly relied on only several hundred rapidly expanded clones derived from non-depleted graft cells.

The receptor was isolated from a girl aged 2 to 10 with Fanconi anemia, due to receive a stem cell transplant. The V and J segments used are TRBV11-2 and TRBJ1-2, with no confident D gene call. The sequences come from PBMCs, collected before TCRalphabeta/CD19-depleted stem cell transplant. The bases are TGTGCCAGCAGCTCAGATCTTGGCTACACCTTC. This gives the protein CASSSDLGYTF.